The present TCR beta chain was sequenced within a study of blood T cell repertoires in COVID-19. With V trimmed by 6 bases and J by 8 bases, 9 bases remained unmatched. The germline V gene encodes CDR1 MDHEN and CDR2 SYDVKM. The CDR3 is 13 amino acids. Assay: immunoSEQ multiplex PCR; the TCRdb copy retains only in-frame clones and omits some. The table lists about 9,000 clones, approximately 86% of them singletons. Material: peripheral blood. The V gene is TRBV28, the J gene TRBJ1-2, with 7 bases identical to TRBD1. This TCR derives from a human donor in a cohort sampled during active COVID-19. CDR3 region: CASRPPGGSGYTF. In nucleotides, the CDR3 is TGTGCCAGCAGACCTCCAGGGGGGTCGGGCTACACCTTC.